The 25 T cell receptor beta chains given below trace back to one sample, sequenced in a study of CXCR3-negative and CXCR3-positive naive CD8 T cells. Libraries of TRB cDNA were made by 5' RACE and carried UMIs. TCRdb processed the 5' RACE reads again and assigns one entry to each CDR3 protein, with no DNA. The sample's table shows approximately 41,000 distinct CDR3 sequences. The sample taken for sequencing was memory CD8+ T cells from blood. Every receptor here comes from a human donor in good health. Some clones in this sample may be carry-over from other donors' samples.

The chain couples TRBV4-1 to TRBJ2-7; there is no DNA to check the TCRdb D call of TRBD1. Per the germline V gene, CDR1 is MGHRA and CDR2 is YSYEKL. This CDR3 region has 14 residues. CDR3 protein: CASSQLGQGEEQYF.

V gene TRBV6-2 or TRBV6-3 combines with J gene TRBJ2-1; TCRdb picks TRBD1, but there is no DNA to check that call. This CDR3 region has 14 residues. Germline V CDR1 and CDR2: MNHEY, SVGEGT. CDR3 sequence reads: CASSWGQKHGEQFF.

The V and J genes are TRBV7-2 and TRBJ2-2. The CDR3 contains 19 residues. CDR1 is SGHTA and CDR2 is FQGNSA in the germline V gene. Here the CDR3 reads CASSSTLRTPRYWTGELFF. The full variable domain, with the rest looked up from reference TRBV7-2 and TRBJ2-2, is GAGVSQSPSNKVTEKGKDVELRCDPISGHTALYWYRQSLGQGLEFLIYFQGNSAPDKSGLPSDRFSAERTGGSVSTLTIQRTQQEDSAVYLCASSSTLRTPRYWTGELFFGEGSRLTVL.

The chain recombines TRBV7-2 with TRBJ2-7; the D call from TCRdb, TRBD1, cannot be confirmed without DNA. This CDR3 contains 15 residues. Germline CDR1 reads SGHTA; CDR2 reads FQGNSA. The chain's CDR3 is CASSLGGGGGYEQYF.

CDR3 sequence: CASSSTGGGSPLHF. The chain recombines TRBV6-5 with TRBJ1-6; TCRdb gives TRBD1 as the D gene, but with no DNA this cannot be confirmed. Germline CDR1 reads MNHEY; CDR2 reads SVGAGI. The length of the CDR3 is 14 residues.

The CDR3 here is CSARDEAGIYNEQFF. The V call is TRBV20-1, the J call TRBJ2-1; as DNA is missing, the TRBD2 call by TCRdb cannot be tested. The germline CDR1 and CDR2 sequences are DFQATT and SNEGSKA (reference sequence). The CDR3 covers 15 residues.

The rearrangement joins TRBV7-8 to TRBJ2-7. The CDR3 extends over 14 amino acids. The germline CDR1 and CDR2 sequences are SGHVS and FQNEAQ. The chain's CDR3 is CASSLESMGYEQYF. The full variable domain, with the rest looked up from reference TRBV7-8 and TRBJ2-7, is GAGVSQSPRYKVAKRGQDVALRCDPISGHVSLFWYQQALGQGPEFLTYFQNEAQLDKSGLPSDRFFAERPEGSVSTLKIQRTQQEDSAVYLCASSLESMGYEQYFGPGTRLTVT.

The CDR3 loop reads CASSHLTGSTYEQYF. The rearrangement links TRBV4-3 to TRBJ2-7; TCRdb's D call, TRBD2, is unchecked because there is no DNA. The CDR3 length is 15 residues. Germline assignment: CDR1 LGHNA and CDR2 YSLEER.

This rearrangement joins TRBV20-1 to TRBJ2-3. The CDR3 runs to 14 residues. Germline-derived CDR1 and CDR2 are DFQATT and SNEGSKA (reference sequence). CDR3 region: CSASTGASTDTQYF.

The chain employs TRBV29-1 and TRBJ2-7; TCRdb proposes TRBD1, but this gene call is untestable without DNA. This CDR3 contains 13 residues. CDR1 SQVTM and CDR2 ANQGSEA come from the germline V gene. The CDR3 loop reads CSALRGVSYEQYF.

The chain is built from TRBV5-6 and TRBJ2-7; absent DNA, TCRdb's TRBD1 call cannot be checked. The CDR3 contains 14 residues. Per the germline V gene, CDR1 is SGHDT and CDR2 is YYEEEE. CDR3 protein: CASSFGTDSYEQYF.

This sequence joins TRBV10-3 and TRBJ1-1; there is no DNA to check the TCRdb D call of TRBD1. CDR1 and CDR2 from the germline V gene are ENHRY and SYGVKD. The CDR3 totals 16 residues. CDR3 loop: CAISTTFRTANTEAFF.

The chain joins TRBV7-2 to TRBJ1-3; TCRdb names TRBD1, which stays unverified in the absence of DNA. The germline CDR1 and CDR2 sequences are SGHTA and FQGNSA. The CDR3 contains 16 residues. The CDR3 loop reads CASNPGQGASGNTIYF.

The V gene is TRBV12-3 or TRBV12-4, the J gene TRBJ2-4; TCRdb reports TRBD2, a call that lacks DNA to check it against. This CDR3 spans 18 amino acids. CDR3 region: CASSSSGRAALAKNIQYF.

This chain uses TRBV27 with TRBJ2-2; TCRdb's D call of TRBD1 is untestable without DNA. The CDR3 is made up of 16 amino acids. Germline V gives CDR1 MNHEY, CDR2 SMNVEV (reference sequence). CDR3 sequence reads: CASSPLASLNTGELFF.

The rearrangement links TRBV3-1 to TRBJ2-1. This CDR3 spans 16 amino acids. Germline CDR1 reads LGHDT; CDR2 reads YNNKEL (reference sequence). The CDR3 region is CASSPELGSSYNEQFF.

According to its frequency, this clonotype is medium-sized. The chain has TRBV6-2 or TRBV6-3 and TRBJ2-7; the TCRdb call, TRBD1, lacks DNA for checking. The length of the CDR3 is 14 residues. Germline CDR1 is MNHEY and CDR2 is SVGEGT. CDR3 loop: CASSYSNGGSEQYF.

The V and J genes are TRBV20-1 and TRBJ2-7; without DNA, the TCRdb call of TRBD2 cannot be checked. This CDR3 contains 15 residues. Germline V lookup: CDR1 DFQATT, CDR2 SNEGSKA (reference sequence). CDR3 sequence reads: CSARELAGGTYEQYF.

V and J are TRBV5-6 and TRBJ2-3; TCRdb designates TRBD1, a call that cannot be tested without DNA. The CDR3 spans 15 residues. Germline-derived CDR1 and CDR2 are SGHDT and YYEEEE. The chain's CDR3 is CASSNPDRAWDTQYF.

CDR3 residues: CASIVEGNSPLHF. The chain uses TRBV12-3 or TRBV12-4 and TRBJ1-6; TCRdb designates TRBD1, a call that cannot be tested without DNA. This CDR3 is built from 13 residues.

The CDR3 spells CASSLMSDEQFF. This chain joins TRBV7-9 and TRBJ2-1. The CDR3 totals 12 residues. The V gene's germline CDR1 is SEHNR and CDR2 FQNEAQ (reference sequence).

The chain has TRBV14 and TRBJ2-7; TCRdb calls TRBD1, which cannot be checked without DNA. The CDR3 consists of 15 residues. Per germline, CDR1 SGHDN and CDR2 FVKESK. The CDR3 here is CASSQGTGLAYEQYF.

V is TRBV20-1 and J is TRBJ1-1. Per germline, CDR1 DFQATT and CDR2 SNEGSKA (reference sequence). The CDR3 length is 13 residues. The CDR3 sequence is CSGNGERITEAFF.

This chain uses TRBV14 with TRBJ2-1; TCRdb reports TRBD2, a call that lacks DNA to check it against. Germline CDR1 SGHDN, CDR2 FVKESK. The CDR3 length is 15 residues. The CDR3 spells CASSQAGGRYNEQFF. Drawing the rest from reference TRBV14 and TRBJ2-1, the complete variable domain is EAGVTQFPSHSVIEKGQTVTLRCDPISGHDNLYWYRRVMGKEIKFLLHFVKESKQDESGMPNNRFLAERTGGTYSTLKVQPAELEDSGVYFCASSQAGGRYNEQFFGPGTRLTVL.

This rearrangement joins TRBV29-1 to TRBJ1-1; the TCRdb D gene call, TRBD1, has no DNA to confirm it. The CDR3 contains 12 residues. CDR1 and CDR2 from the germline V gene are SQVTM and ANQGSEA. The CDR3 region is CSAQGGDPEAFF.